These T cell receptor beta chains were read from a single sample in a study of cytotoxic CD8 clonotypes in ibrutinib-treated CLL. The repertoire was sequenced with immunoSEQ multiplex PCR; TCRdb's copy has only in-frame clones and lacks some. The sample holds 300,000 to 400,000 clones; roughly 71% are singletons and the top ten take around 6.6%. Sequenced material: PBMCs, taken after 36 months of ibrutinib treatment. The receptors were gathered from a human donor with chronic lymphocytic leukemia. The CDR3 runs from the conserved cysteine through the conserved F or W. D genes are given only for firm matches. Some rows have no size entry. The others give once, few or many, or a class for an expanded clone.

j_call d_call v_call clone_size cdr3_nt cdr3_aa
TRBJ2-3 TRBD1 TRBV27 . TGTGCCAGCAGCCCCGGGACAGGGGGCCACACGCAGTATTTT CASSPGTGGHTQYF
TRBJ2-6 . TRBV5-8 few TGTGCCAGCAGCTTGGTGGCAGGGGCCGGGGCCAACGTCCTGACTTTC CASSLVAGAGANVLTF
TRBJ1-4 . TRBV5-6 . TGTGCCAGCAGCTTACATGAAAAACTGTTTTTT CASSLHEKLFF
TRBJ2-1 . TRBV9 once TGTGCCAGCAGCGGGGGGTCCTCCTACAATGAGCAGTTCTTC CASSGGSSYNEQFF
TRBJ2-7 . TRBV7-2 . TGTGCCAGCAGTCCAAGCGGCTTCCGGTACGAGCAGTACTTC CASSPSGFRYEQYF
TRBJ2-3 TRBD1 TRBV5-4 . TGTGCCAGCAGCTCAAGCCGGGACAGGGGGGCGGATACGCAGTATTTT CASSSSRDRGADTQYF
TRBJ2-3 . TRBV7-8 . TGTGCCAGCAGCTTAAAGTTCTGGCAAAGCACAGATACGCAGTATTTT CASSLKFWQSTDTQYF
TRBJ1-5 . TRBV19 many TGTGCCAGTAGTATTTCGGCAGTGCAGAGCAATCAGCCCCAGCATTTT CASSISAVQSNQPQHF
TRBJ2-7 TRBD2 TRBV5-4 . TGTGCCAGCAGCTTGGTGGCTAGCGGGAGCGCCCCAGCTCACGAGCAGTACTTC CASSLVASGSAPAHEQYF
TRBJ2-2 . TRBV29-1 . TGCAGCGCCCCTAGACACGCGACCGGGGAGCTGTTTTTT CSAPRHATGELFF
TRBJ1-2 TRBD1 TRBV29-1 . TGCAGCGTTGAAACAGGGGATGGCTACACCTTC CSVETGDGYTF
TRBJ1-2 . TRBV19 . TGTGCCAGTAGTATACCCAACTTCTATGGCTACACCTTC CASSIPNFYGYTF
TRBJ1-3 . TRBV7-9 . TGTGCCAGCAGCTTGGGTTCTGGAAACACCATATATTTT CASSLGSGNTIYF
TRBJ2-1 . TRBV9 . TGTGCCAGCAGCGTAGAGGGGACCTCCTACAATGAGCAGTTCTTC CASSVEGTSYNEQFF
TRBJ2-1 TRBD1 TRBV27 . TGTGCCAGCAGCGAAAGTCCCGGGACAGGGGGCCATGAGCAGTTCTTC CASSESPGTGGHEQFF
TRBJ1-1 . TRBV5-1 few TGCGCCAGCAGCTTGGCCTGGGGGAACACTGAAGCTTTCTTT CASSLAWGNTEAFF
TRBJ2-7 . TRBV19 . TGTGCCTCAGGGGACCCCTACGAGCAGTACTTC CASGDPYEQYF
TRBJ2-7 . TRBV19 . TGTGCCAGTAGTATCGCGGGGTGGACCTACGAGCAGTACTTC CASSIAGWTYEQYF
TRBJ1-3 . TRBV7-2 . TGTGCCAGCAGCTTCAGAGGGGCCAGCTCTGGAAACACCATATATTTT CASSFRGASSGNTIYF
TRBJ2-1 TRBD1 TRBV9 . TGTGCCAGCAGCGGCCGGGACAGTTACAATGAGCAGTTCTTC CASSGRDSYNEQFF
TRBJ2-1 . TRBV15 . TGTGCCACCAGCAGAGATCTAGCCAGCTCCTACAATGAGCAGTTCTTC CATSRDLASSYNEQFF
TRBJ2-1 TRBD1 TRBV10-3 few TGTGCCATCTCCCAGGGGGATGAGCAGTTCTTC CAISQGDEQFF
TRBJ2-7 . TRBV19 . TGTGCCAGTAGTATCAGGGACACGTCCTCCTACGAGCAGTACTTC CASSIRDTSSYEQYF
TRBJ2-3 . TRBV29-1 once TGCAGCGTTACGGTGGTTTCAGGGGCTAGCACAGATACGCAGTATTTT CSVTVVSGASTDTQYF
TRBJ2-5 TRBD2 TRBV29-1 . TGCAGCGTCGCCACTGAGACTAGCCCAATCCAGGAGACCCAGTACTTC CSVATETSPIQETQYF
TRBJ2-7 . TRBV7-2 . TGTGCCAGCAGCTTAGTGTCACAGTCCTACGAGCAGTACTTC CASSLVSQSYEQYF
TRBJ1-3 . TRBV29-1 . TGCAGCGTTGTGCCGGGCTCTGGAAACACCATATATTTT CSVVPGSGNTIYF
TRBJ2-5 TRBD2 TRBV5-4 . TGTGCCAGCAGCGGGGGACTAGCGGTCTTAGAGACCCAGTACTTC CASSGGLAVLETQYF
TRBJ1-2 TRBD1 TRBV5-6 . TGTGCCAGCAGCCCACGGACAGGGAGGGTGGAAGACTATGGCTACACCTTC CASSPRTGRVEDYGYTF
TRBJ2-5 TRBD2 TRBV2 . TGTGCCAGCAGTGACCCTCACGGGAGGGCCGCGGAGACCCAGTACTTC CASSDPHGRAAETQYF
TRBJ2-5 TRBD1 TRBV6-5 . TGTGCCAGCAGCCAGACAGGGGGCCAAGAGACCCAGTACTTC CASSQTGGQETQYF
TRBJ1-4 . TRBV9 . TGTGCCAGCAGCGTATCCCCCTATGGGGCAGGGGCGCGAGGTGAAAAACTGTTTTTT CASSVSPYGAGARGEKLFF
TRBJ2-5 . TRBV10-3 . TGTGCCATCAGTGAGTCAGGGCAGGGGGGCGAGACCCAGTACTTC CAISESGQGGETQYF
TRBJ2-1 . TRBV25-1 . TGTGCCAGCAGTGAATATTGGCAGGCGGGGTTGATTGATGAGCAGTTCTTC CASSEYWQAGLIDEQFF
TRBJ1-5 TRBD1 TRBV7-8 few TGTGCCAGCAGCGGGGACAGGGGCTATCAGCCCCAGCATTTT CASSGDRGYQPQHF
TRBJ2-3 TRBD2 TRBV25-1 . TGTGCCAGCAGTGAATATACTAGCGGGGGATCAGATACGCAGTATTTT CASSEYTSGGSDTQYF